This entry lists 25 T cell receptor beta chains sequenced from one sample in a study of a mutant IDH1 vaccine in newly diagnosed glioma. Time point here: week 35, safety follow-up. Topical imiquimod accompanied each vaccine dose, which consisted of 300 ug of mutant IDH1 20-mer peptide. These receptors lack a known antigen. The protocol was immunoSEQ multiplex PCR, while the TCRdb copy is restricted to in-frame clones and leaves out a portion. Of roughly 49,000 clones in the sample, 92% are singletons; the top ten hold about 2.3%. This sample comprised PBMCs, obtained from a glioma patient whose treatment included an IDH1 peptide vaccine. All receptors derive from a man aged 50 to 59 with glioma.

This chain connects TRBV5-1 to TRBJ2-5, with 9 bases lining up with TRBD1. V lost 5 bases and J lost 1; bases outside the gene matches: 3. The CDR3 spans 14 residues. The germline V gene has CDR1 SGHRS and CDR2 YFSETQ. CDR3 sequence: CASSAGQGQETQYF. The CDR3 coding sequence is TGCGCCAGCAGTGCGGGACAGGGCCAAGAGACCCAGTACTTC. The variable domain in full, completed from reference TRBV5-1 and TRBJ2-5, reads KAGVTQTPRYLIKTRGQQVTLSCSPISGHRSVSWYQQTPGQGLQFLFEYFSETQRNKGNFPGRFSGRQFSNSRSEMNVSTLELGDSALYLCASSAGQGQETQYFGPGTRLLVL.

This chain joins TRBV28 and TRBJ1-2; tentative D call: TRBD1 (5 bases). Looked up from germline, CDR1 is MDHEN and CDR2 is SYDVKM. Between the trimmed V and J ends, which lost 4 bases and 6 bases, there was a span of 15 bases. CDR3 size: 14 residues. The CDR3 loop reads CASSWSGTLDGYTF. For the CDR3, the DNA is TGTGCCAGCAGTTGGTCCGGGACCCTCGATGGCTACACCTTC.

The CDR3, as DNA: TGCGCCAGCAGAGGACCAAGCTCTGGAAACACCATATATTTT. It encodes CASRGPSSGNTIYF. The chain combines TRBV5-1 with TRBJ1-3; D is unclear. The CDR3 consists of 14 residues. With 5 bases removed from V and 0 bases from J, the gap between germline ends came to 9 bases. Per the germline V gene, CDR1 is SGHRS and CDR2 is YFSETQ.

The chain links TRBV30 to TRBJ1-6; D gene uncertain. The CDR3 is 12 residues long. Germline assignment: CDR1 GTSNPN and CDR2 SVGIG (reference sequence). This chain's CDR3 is CASERLNSPLHF. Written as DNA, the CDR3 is TGTGCATCCGAGAGACTTAATTCACCCCTCCACTTT.

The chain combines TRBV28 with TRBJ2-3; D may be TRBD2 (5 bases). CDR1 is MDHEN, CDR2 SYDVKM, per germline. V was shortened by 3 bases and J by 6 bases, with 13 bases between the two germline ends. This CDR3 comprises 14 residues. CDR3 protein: CASSFAASGDTQYF. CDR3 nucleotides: TGTGCCAGCAGTTTTGCGGCGTCGGGGGATACGCAGTATTTT. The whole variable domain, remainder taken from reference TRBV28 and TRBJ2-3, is DVKVTQSSRYLVKRTGEKVFLECVQDMDHENMFWYRQDPGLGLRLIYFSYDVKMKEKGDIPEGYSVSREKKERFSLILESASTNQTSMYLCASSFAASGDTQYFGPGTRLTVL.

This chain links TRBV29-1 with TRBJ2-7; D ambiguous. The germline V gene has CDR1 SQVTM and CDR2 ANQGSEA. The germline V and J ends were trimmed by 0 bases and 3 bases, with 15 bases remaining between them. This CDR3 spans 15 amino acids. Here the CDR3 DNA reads TGCAGCGTTGAAGATAATCGGCAAGACGGCTACGAGCAGTACTTC. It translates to CSVEDNRQDGYEQYF.

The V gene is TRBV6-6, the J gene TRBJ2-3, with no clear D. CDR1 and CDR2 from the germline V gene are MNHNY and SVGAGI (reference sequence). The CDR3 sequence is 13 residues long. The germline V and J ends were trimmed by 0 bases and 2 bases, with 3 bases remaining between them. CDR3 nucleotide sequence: TGTGCCAGCAGTTACTCGGACACAGATACGCAGTATTTT. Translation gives CASSYSDTDTQYF.

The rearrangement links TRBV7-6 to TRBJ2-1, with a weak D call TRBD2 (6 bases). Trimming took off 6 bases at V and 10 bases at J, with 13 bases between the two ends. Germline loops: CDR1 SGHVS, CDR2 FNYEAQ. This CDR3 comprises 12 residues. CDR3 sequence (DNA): TGTGCCAGCAGTTACCCAGCGGGCGAGCAGTTCTTC. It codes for CASSYPAGEQFF.

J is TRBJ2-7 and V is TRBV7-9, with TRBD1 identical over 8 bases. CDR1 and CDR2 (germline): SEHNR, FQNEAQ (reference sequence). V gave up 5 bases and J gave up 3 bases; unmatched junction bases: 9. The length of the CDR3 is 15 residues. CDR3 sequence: CASSTTGTGDYEQYF. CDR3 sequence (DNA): TGTGCCAGCAGCACGACCGGGACAGGAGACTACGAGCAGTACTTC.

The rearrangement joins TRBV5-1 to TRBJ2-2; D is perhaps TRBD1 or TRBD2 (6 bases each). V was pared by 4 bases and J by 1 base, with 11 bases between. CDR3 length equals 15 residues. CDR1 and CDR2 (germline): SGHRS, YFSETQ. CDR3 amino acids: CASSTGGLNTGELFF. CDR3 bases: TGCGCCAGCAGCACCGGGGGCCTGAACACCGGGGAGCTGTTTTTT.

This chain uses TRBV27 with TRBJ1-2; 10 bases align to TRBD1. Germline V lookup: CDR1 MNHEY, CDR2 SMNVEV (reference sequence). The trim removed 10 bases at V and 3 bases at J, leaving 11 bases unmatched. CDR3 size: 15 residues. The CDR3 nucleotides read TGTGCCACTCGGGACCGGGACAGGGGTGACTATGGCTACACCTTC. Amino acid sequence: CATRDRDRGDYGYTF.

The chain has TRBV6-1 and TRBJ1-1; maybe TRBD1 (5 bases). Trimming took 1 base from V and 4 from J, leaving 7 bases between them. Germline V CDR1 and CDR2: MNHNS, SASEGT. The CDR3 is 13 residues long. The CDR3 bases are TGTGCCAGCAGTGAAGTTAGGGGCACTGAAGCTTTCTTT. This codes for CASSEVRGTEAFF.

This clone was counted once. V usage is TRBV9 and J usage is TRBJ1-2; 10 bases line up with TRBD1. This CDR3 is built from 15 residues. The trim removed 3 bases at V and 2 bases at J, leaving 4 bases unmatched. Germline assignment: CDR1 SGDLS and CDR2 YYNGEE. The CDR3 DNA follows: TGTGCCAGCAGCGAACAGGACAGGGGGAACTATGGCTACACCTTC. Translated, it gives CASSEQDRGNYGYTF.

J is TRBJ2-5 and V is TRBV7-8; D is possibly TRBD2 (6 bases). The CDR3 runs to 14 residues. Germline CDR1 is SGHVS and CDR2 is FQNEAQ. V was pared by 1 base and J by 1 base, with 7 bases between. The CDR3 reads CASSLGTIQETQYF. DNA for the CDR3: TGTGCCAGCAGCTTAGGGACTATCCAAGAGACCCAGTACTTC. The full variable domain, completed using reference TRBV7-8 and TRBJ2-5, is GAGVSQSPRYKVAKRGQDVALRCDPISGHVSLFWYQQALGQGPEFLTYFQNEAQLDKSGLPSDRFFAERPEGSVSTLKIQRTQQEDSAVYLCASSLGTIQETQYFGPGTRLLVL.

For the CDR3, the DNA is TGTGCCAGCAGCCCATCAGATGGGGAGCAGTACTTC. It translates to CASSPSDGEQYF. This chain uses TRBV9 with TRBJ2-7, with no clear D. V was shortened by 4 bases and J by 7 bases, with 12 bases between the two germline ends. Germline V gene lookup returns CDR1 SGDLS and CDR2 YYNGEE. The CDR3 extends over 12 amino acids.

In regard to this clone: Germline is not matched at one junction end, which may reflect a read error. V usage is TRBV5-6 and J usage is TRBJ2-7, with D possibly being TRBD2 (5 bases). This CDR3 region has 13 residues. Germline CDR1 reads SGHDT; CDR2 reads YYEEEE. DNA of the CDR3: TGTGCCAGCAGCTTTGATCGGGGAGACGGATGGAACTTC. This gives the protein CASSFDRGDGWNF.

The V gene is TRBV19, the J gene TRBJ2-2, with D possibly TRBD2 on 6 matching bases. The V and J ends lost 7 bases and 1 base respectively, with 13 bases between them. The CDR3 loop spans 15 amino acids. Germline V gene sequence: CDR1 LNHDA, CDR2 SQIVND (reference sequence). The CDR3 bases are TGTGCCAGTATCCCGGAGGGTCAGAACACCGGGGAGCTGTTTTTT. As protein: CASIPEGQNTGELFF. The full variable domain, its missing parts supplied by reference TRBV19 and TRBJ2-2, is DGGITQSPKYLFRKEGQNVTLSCEQNLNHDAMYWYRQDPGQGLRLIYYSQIVNDFQKGDIAEGYSVSREKKESFPLTVTSAQKNPTAFYLCASIPEGQNTGELFFGEGSRLTVL.

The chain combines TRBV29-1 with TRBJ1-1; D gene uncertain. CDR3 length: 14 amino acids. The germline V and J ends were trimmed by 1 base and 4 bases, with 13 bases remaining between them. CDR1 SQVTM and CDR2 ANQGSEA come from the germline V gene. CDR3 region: CSVEVSPTSTEAFF. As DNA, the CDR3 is TGCAGCGTTGAAGTTTCCCCCACGAGCACTGAAGCTTTCTTT. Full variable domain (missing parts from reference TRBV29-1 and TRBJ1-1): SAVISQKPSRDICQRGTSLTIQCQVDSQVTMMFWYRQQPGQSLTLIATANQGSEATYESGFVIDKFPISRPNLTFSTLTVSNMSPEDSSIYLCSVEVSPTSTEAFFGQGTRLTVV.

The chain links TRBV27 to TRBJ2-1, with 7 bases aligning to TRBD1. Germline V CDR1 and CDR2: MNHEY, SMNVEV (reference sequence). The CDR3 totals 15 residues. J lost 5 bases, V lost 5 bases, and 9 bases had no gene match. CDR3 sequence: CASSLNRGSDNEQFF. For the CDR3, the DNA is TGTGCCAGCAGTCTAAACAGGGGATCGGACAATGAGCAGTTCTTC.

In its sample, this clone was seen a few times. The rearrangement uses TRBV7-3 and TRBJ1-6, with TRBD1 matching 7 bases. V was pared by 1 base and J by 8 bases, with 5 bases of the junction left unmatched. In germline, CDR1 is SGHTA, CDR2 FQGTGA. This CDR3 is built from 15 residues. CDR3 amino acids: CASSLKAGGDSPLHF. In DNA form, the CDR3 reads TGTGCCAGCAGCTTAAAGGCAGGGGGGGATTCACCCCTCCACTTT.

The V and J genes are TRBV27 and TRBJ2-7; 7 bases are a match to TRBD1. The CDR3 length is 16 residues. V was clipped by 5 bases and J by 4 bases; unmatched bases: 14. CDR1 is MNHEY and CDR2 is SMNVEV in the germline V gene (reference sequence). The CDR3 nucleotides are TGTGCCAGCAGTCTGCACGCCGGGACAGACGCTTACGAGCAGTACTTC. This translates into CASSLHAGTDAYEQYF.

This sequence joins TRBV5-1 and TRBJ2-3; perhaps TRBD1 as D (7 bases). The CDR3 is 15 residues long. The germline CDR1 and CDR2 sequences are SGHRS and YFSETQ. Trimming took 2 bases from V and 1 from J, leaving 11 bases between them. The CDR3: CASSFSGQGTDTQYF. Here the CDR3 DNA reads TGCGCCAGCAGCTTTAGCGGACAGGGCACAGATACGCAGTATTTT.

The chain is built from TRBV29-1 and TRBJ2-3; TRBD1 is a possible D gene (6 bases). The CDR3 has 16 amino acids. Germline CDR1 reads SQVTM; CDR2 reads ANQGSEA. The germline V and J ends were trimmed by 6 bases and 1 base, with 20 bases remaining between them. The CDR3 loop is CSVSGAGDGGTDTQYF. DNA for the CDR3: TGCAGCGTCTCCGGGGCAGGGGATGGTGGCACAGATACGCAGTATTTT.

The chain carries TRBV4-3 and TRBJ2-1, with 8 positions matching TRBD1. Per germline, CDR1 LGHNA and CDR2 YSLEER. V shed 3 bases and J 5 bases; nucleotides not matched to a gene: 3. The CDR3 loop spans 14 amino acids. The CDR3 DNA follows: TGCGCCAGCAGCCAGGAACAGGGGGACAATGAGCAGTTCTTC. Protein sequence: CASSQEQGDNEQFF.

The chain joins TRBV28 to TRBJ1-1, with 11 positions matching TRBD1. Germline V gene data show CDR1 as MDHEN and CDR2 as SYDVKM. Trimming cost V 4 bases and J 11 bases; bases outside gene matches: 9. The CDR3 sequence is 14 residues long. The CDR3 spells CASSSGTGGSNAFF. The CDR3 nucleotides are TGTGCCAGCAGTTCCGGGACAGGGGGTTCAAACGCTTTCTTT. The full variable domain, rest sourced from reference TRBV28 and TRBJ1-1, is DVKVTQSSRYLVKRTGEKVFLECVQDMDHENMFWYRQDPGLGLRLIYFSYDVKMKEKGDIPEGYSVSREKKERFSLILESASTNQTSMYLCASSSGTGGSNAFFGQGTRLTVV.